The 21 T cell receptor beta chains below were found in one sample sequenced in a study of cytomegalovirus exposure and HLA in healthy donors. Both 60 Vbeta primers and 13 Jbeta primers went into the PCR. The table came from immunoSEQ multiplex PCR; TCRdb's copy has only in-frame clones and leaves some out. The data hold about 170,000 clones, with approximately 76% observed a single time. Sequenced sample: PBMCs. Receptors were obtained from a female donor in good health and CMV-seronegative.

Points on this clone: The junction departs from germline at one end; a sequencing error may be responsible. The CDR3 protein is CASSSQPGLGRHELFF. The CDR3, as DNA: TGTGCCAGCAGCTCCCAACCGGGACTAGGGAGACACGAGCTGTTCTTC. The chain combines TRBV13 with TRBJ2-1, with 8 bases aligning to TRBD2. Germline V gene data show CDR1 as PRHDT and CDR2 as FYEKMQ (reference sequence). The CDR3 sequence is 16 residues long.

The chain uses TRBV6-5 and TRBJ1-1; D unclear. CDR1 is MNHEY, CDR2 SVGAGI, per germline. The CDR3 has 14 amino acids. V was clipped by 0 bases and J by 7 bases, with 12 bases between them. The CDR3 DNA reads TGTGCCAGCAGTTACTCGATACAAGTAAGTGAAGCTTTCTTT. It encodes CASSYSIQVSEAFF.

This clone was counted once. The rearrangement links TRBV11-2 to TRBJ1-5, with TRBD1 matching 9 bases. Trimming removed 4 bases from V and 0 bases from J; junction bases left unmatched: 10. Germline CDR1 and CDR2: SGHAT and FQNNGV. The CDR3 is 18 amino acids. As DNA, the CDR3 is TGTGCCAGCAGCTCGGCCGGGACAGGGAGCTATAGCAATCAGCCCCAGCATTTT. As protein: CASSSAGTGSYSNQPQHF.

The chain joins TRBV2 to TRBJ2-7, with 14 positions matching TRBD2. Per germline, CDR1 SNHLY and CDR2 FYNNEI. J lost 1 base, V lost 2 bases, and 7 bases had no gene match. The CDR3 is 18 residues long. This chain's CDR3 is CASSERGGLAGVSYEQYF. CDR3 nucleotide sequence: TGTGCCAGCAGTGAAAGAGGGGGACTAGCGGGGGTTTCCTACGAGCAGTACTTC.

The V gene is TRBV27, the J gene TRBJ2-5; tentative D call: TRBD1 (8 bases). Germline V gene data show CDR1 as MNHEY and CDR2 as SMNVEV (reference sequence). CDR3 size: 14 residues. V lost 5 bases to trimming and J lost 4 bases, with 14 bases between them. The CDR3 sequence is CASSLNRGGETQYF. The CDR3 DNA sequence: TGTGCCAGCAGTCTGAACAGGGGGGGAGAGACCCAGTACTTC.

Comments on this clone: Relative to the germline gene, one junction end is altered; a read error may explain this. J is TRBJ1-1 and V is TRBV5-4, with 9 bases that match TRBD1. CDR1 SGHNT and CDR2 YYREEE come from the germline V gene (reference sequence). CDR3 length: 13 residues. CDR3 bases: TGTGCCAGCAGATTGGGACAGGGTCCTGAAGCTTTCTTT. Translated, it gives CASRLGQGPEAFF.

Here the CDR3 DNA reads TGTGCCAGCAGTTTCTTTGTCTACGCGAACACCGGGGAGCTGTTTTTT. This encodes CASSFFVYANTGELFF. The rearrangement links TRBV6-5 to TRBJ2-2; no reliable D call. The V and J ends lost 4 bases and 0 bases respectively, with 12 bases between them. Per germline, CDR1 MNHEY and CDR2 SVGAGI. The CDR3 is 16 amino acids.

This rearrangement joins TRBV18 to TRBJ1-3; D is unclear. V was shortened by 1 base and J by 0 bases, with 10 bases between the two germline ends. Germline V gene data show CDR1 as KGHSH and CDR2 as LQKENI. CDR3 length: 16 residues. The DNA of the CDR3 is TGTGCCAGCTCACCACAACCCGCGGGCTCTGGAAACACCATATATTTT. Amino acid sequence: CASSPQPAGSGNTIYF.

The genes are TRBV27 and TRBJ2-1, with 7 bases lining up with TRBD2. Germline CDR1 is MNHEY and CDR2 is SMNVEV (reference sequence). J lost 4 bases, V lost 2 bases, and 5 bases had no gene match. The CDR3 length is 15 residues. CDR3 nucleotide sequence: TGTGCCAGCAGTTTACTAGCGGTACGTTACAATGAGCAGTTCTTC. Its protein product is CASSLLAVRYNEQFF.

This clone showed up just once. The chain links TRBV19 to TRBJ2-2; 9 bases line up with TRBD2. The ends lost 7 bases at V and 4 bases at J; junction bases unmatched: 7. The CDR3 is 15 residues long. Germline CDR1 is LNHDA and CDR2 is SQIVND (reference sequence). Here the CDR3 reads CASTPVSGGTGELFF. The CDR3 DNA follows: TGTGCCAGTACCCCGGTTAGCGGGGGCACCGGGGAGCTGTTTTTT.

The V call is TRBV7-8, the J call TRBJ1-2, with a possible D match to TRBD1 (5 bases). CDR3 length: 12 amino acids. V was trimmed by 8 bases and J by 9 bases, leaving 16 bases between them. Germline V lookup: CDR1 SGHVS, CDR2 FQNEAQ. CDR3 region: CASQGGLRSYTF. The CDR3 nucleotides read TGTGCCAGCCAGGGAGGCCTCCGGAGCTACACCTTC.

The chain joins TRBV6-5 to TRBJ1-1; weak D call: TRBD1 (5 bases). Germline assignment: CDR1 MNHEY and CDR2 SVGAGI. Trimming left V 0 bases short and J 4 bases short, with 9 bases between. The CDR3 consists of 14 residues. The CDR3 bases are TGTGCCAGCAGTTACTCGAGCAGGGCCACTGAAGCTTTCTTT. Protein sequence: CASSYSSRATEAFF.

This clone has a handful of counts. CDR3 residues: CASSQLTGQVNNEQFF. Here the CDR3 DNA reads TGTGCCAGCAGCCAGCTAACGGGACAGGTCAACAATGAGCAGTTCTTC. This sequence joins TRBV11-2 and TRBJ2-1; 8 bases are a match to TRBD1. This CDR3 has 16 residues. V lost 5 bases to trimming and J lost 5 bases; unmatched junction nucleotides: 11. Germline V gives CDR1 SGHAT, CDR2 FQNNGV.

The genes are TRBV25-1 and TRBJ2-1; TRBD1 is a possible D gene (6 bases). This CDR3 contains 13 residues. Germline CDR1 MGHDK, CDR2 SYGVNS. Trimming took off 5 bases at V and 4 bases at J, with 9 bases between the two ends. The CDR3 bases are TGTGCCAGCAGTTCAGGGGTTTACAATGAGCAGTTCTTC. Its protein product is CASSSGVYNEQFF.

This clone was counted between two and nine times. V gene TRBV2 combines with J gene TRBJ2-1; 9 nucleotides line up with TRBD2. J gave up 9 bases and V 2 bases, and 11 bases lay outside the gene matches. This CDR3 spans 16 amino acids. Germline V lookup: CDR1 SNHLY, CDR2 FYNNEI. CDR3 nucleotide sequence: TGTGCCAGCAGTGAATGGGCGGGAGGGCCTGTTGGTGAGCAGTTCTTC. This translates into CASSEWAGGPVGEQFF. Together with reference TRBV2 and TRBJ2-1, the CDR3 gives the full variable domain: EPEVTQTPSHQVTQMGQEVILRCVPISNHLYFYWYRQILGQKVEFLVSFYNNEISEKSEIFDDQFSVERPDGSNFTLKIRSTKLEDSAMYFCASSEWAGGPVGEQFFGPGTRLTVL.

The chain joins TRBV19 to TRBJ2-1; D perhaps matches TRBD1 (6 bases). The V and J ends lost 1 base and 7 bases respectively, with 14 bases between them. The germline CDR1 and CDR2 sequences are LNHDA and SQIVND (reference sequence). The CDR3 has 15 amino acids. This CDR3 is CASSIGRVRGNEQFF. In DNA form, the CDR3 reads TGTGCCAGTAGTATAGGTCGGGTGAGGGGGAATGAGCAGTTCTTC.

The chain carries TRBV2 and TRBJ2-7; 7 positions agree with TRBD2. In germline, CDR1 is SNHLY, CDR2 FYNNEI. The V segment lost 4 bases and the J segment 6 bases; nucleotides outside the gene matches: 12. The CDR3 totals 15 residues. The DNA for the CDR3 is TGTGCCAGCAGTGTGAGGTCTAGCGGTACTCTCGAGCAGTACTTC. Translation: CASSVRSSGTLEQYF.

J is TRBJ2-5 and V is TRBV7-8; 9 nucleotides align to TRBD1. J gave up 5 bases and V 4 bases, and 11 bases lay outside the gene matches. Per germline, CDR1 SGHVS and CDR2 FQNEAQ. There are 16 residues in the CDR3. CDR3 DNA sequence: TGTGCCAGCAGCTCGGAAGCTACAGGGGGCATGGAGACCCAGTACTTC. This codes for CASSSEATGGMETQYF.

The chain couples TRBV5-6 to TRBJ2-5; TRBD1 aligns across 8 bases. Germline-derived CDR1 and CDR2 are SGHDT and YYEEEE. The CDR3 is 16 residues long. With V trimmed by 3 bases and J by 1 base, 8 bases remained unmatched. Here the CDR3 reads CASSSKGQGVQETQYF. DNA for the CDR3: TGTGCCAGCAGCTCAAAAGGACAGGGCGTCCAAGAGACCCAGTACTTC.

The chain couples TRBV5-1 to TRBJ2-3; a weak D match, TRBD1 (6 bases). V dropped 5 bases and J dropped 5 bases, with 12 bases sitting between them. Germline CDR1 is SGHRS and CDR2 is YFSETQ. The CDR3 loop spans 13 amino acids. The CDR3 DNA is TGCGCCAGCAGATCCACAGGGCAAGATACGCAGTATTTT. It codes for CASRSTGQDTQYF.

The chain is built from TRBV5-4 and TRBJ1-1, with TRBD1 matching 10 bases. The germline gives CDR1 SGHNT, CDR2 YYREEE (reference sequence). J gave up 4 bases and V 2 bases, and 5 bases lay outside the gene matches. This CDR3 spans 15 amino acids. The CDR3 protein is CASSLGTGVSTEAFF. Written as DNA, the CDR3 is TGTGCCAGCAGCTTAGGGACAGGGGTTAGCACTGAAGCTTTCTTT.